The sample holds many counts of the clone carrying this T cell receptor (beta chain). The antigen remains undetermined. There are 15 residues in the CDR3. CDR1 MNHNS and CDR2 SASEGT come from the germline V gene. The V and J ends lost 1 base and 4 bases respectively, with 11 bases between them. Using genomic DNA as the template, TCR beta VDJ and CDR3 profiling was carried out. TCRdb recomputed calls from the reads with MiXCR, one row per CDR3 protein. The top ten hold about 8.5% of the sample, which has some 70,000 distinct CDR3 sequences, approximately 51% seen once. These data come from a study of CD8+CD57+ T cells in acquired aplastic anemia. Study in general: Average CD4+ read depth in healthy donors was about 10.8 million reads. General study findings and limits: Researchers report that twenty-nine CD8+ CDR3 sequences appeared in both patients and controls.

What was sequenced was sorted CD4+, CD8+, or CD8+CD57+ T cells (not recorded which) from PBMCs. The clonotype was recovered from a human donor in good health, serving as a control. This sequence joins TRBV6-1 and TRBJ1-3; D is possibly TRBD1 (6 bases). The CDR3: CASSEVPGAGNTIYF. The CDR3 bases are TGTGCCAGCAGTGAAGTACCGGGGGCCGGAAACACCATATATTTT.